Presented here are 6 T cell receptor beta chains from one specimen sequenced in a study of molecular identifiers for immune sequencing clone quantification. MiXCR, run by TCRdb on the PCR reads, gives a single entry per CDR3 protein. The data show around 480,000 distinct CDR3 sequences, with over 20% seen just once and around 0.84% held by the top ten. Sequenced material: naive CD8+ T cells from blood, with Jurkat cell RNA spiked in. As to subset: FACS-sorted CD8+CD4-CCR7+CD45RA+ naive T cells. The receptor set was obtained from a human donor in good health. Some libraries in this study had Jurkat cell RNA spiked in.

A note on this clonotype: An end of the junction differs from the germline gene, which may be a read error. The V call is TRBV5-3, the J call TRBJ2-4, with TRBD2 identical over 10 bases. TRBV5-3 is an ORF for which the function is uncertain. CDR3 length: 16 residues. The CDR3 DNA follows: TGTGCCAGCAGCTTGACTCTTCTAGCGGGAGTGGACATTCAGTACTTC. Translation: CASSLTLLAGVDIQYF.

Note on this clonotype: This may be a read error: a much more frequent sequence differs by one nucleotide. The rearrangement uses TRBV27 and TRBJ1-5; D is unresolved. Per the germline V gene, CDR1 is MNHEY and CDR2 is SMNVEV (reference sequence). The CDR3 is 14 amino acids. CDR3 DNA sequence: TGTGCCAGCAGTTCTTGGGGTAGCGATCAGCCCCAGCATTTT. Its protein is CASSSWGSDQPQHF.

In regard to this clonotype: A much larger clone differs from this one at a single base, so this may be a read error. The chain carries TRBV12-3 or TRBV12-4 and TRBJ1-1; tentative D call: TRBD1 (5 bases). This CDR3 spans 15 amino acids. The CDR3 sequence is CASSPAMGLNAEAFF. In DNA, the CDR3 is TGTGCCAGCAGTCCCGCGATGGGGCTGAACGCTGAAGCTTTCTTT.

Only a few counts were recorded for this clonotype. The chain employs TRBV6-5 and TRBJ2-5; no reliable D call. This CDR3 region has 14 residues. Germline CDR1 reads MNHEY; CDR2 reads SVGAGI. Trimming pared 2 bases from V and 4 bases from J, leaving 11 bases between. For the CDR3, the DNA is TGTGCCAGCAGTTACATTAGTATTGGAGAGACCCAGTACTTC. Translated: CASSYISIGETQYF.

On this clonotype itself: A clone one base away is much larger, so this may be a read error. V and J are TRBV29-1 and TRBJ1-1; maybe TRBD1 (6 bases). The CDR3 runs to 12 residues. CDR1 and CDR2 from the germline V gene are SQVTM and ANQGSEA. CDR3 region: CSAPGLYREALF. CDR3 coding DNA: TGCAGCGCTCCGGGGTTGTACAGGGAAGCTCTCTTT.

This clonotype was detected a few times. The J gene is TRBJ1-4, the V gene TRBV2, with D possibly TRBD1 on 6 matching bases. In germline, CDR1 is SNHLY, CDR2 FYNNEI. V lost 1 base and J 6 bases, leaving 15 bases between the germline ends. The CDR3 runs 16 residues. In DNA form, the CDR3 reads TGTGCCAGCAGTGAAGAGGTGACAGGAAGTTATGAAAAACTGTTTTTT. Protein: CASSEEVTGSYEKLFF.